This T cell receptor (beta chain) was captured by sequencing in a study of OX40 agonist ivuxolimab in advanced cancers. General study points: Individuals who were partial responders at 0.1-3.0 mg/kg had clonal expansion that ranked among the lowest. The study observed clonal expansion of CD4+ and CD8+ blood T cells by week 6 at 0.1 to 3.0 mg/kg.

Sampling of blood occurred at baseline, cycle 4 day 1, and cycle 7 day 1. With respect to this clone: Its antigen remains unknown.

The germline CDR1 and CDR2 sequences are SGHNT and YYREEE (reference sequence). This CDR3 contains 11 residues. Trimming removed 3 bases at V and 4 bases at J, with 5 bases between. Method: immunoSEQ multiplex PCR; TCRdb's copy keeps in-frame clones and lacks some. The top ten clones hold 1.1% of a sample with 70,000 or so clones, approximately 80% of them seen once. Sequencing used CD4+ or CD8+ T cells sorted from blood, obtained in a trial of the OX40 agonist ivuxolimab. The rearrangement links TRBV5-4 to TRBJ2-7; D gene unclear. The origin of this receptor is an adult with an advanced solid tumor such as melanoma, head and neck, liver or kidney cancer. CDR3 in DNA: TGTGCCAGCAGCTCAGTATACGAGCAGTACTTC. Protein sequence: CASSSVYEQYF. Looking up the rest from reference TRBV5-4 and TRBJ2-7 gives the full variable domain: ETGVTQSPTHLIKTRGQQVTLRCSSQSGHNTVSWYQQALGQGPQFIFQYYREEENGRGNFPPRFSGLQFPNYSSELNVNALELDDSALYLCASSSVYEQYFGPGTRLTVT.